This T cell receptor beta chain stems from a study of T cells in Graves' hyperthyroidism and ophthalmopathy. Notes on the study in general: Ophthalmopathy was predicted by the model a median of roughly 6.6 months ahead of onset.

Any patient presenting with uncontrolled infection, other autoimmune disease, pregnancy or lactation was left out. Isolation of PBMCs was performed on 9.5 to 10 ml fresh peripheral blood. Regarding this clonotype: Its matching antigen is unknown. Since the CDR3 does not end with the conserved phenylalanine or tryptophan, this likely comes from a read error.

The source material, RNA transcripts, was used to amplify TCR beta CDR3 regions. The HTBI primer set served for first-round RT-PCR of the TCR CDR3. MiXCR was run by TCRdb on the multiplex PCR reads, yielding one entry per CDR3 protein. The sample records some 300,000 distinct CDR3 sequences, about an eighth being singletons. The CDR3 has 14 residues. CDR1 is MNHEY, CDR2 SMNVEV, per germline (reference sequence). The V end was cut by 2 bases, the J end by 0 bases, with 7 bases between. J is TRBJ1-1 and V is TRBV27; unclear D gene. This TCR was recovered from a woman aged 30 to 39 with Graves' hyperthyroidism that later progressed to Graves' ophthalmopathy. The sequenced material came from blood. The chain's CDR3 is CASSLIGVNTEAFI. In nucleotides, the CDR3 is TGTGCCAGCAGTTTAATCGGGGTGAACACTGAAGCTTTCATT.